The rows below give T cell receptor beta chains drawn from one sample of a study of T cells in Graves' hyperthyroidism and ophthalmopathy. TCRdb re-analysed the multiplex PCR reads in MiXCR, keeping a single row per CDR3 protein. In the table there are about 700,000 distinct CDR3 sequences, about 14% of which are singletons. The sequenced material came from blood. Receptors were obtained from a woman in her late teens or twenties with Graves' hyperthyroidism. The CDR3 runs from the conserved cysteine through the conserved F or W. Fields, in order: CDR3 protein, CDR3 DNA, V gene, D gene, J gene, clone size. A D gene is named only where the DNA matches it firmly. Clone size, where shown, is once, few, many, or a class for clones that have expanded.

CDR3 protein: CASSPGAIMNTEAFF
CDR3 DNA: TGTGCCAGCAGTCCAGGGGCGATTATGAACACTGAAGCTTTCTTT
V gene: TRBV12-3/TRBV12-4
D gene: .
J gene: TRBJ1-1
clone size: many

CDR3 protein: CASSQGAEDEKLFF
CDR3 DNA: TGCGCCAGCAGCCAGGGGGCGGAGGATGAAAAACTGTTTTTT
V gene: TRBV5-1
D gene: TRBD1
J gene: TRBJ1-4
clone size: .

CDR3 protein: CASSTRQGIYEQYF
CDR3 DNA: TGTGCCAGTAGTACCCGACAGGGCATCTACGAGCAGTACTTC
V gene: TRBV19
D gene: TRBD1
J gene: TRBJ2-7
clone size: .

CDR3 protein: CASSLGSPGGKTQYF
CDR3 DNA: TGTGCCAGCAGCTTAGGATCCCCCGGGGGAAAGACCCAGTACTTC
V gene: TRBV7-7
D gene: .
J gene: TRBJ2-5
clone size: .

CDR3 protein: CAWSTGTFGYTF
CDR3 DNA: TGTGCCTGGAGTACCGGGACCTTTGGCTACACCTTC
V gene: TRBV30
D gene: .
J gene: TRBJ1-2
clone size: many

CDR3 protein: CASSFNGAVYGYTF
CDR3 DNA: TGTGCCAGCAGTTTTAACGGGGCGGTCTATGGCTACACCTTC
V gene: TRBV12-3/TRBV12-4
D gene: .
J gene: TRBJ1-2
clone size: many

CDR3 protein: CASAGGETYEQYF
CDR3 DNA: TGTGCCAGCGCTGGGGGGGAGACCTACGAGCAGTACTTC
V gene: TRBV6-1
D gene: TRBD2
J gene: TRBJ2-7
clone size: .

CDR3 protein: CASSAPGYGYTF
CDR3 DNA: TGTGCCAGCAGTGCGCCAGGGTATGGCTACACCTTC
V gene: TRBV28
D gene: .
J gene: TRBJ1-2
clone size: .

CDR3 protein: CASRPMINRHNEKLFF
CDR3 DNA: TGTGCCAGCAGGCCTATGATTAATCGCCATAATGAAAAACTGTTTTTT
V gene: TRBV6-1
D gene: .
J gene: TRBJ1-4
clone size: .

CDR3 protein: CSVAIHEQFF
CDR3 DNA: TGCAGTGTCGCGATTCACGAGCAGTTCTTC
V gene: TRBV20-1
D gene: .
J gene: TRBJ2-1
clone size: .

CDR3 protein: CAWSRLGLVESEQYF
CDR3 DNA: TGTGCCTGGAGCAGGTTGGGACTAGTTGAAAGCGAGCAGTACTTC
V gene: TRBV30
D gene: TRBD2
J gene: TRBJ2-7
clone size: many

CDR3 protein: CSARDRVGISYNEQFF
CDR3 DNA: TGCAGTGCTAGAGACAGGGTGGGGATCTCCTACAATGAGCAGTTCTTC
V gene: TRBV20-1
D gene: .
J gene: TRBJ2-1
clone size: .

CDR3 protein: CASSLPRMAAGVAKNIQYF
CDR3 DNA: TGTGCCAGCAGTTTACCCCGGATGGCCGCGGGGGTAGCCAAAAACATTCAGTACTTC
V gene: TRBV12-3/TRBV12-4
D gene: TRBD2
J gene: TRBJ2-4
clone size: few

CDR3 protein: CASSVGLLSGNTIYF
CDR3 DNA: TGTGCCAGCAGTGTGGGCCTACTCTCTGGAAACACCATATATTTT
V gene: TRBV2
D gene: .
J gene: TRBJ1-3
clone size: many

CDR3 protein: CSAGAGDYNEQFF
CDR3 DNA: TGCAGTGCAGGAGCCGGAGACTACAATGAGCAGTTCTTC
V gene: TRBV20-1
D gene: .
J gene: TRBJ2-1
clone size: many

CDR3 protein: CATDGQVFTNEQFF
CDR3 DNA: TGTGCCACCGACGGACAGGTTTTCACCAATGAGCAGTTCTTC
V gene: TRBV6-1
D gene: TRBD1
J gene: TRBJ2-1
clone size: few

CDR3 protein: CATSAAFGTATDTQYF
CDR3 DNA: TGTGCCACCAGTGCGGCTTTTGGGACAGCCACAGATACGCAGTATTTT
V gene: TRBV24-1
D gene: TRBD1
J gene: TRBJ2-3
clone size: .

CDR3 protein: CASGRVNHDEQYF
CDR3 DNA: TGTGCCAGCGGGAGGGTTAACCACGACGAGCAGTACTTC
V gene: TRBV28
D gene: TRBD2
J gene: TRBJ2-7
clone size: .

CDR3 protein: CASSLNPRRSGETQYF
CDR3 DNA: TGCGCCAGCAGCTTGAATCCCCGGCGTTCAGGAGAGACCCAGTACTTC
V gene: TRBV5-1
D gene: .
J gene: TRBJ2-5
clone size: .

CDR3 protein: CASSQDVGTEKETQYF
CDR3 DNA: TGCGCCAGCAGCCAAGATGTGGGGACAGAAAAAGAGACCCAGTACTTC
V gene: TRBV4-1
D gene: TRBD1
J gene: TRBJ2-5
clone size: .

CDR3 protein: CASSLDSWGFRQIHNEQFF
CDR3 DNA: TGTGCCAGCAGTTTAGATAGTTGGGGTTTCCGACAAATTCACAATGAGCAGTTCTTC
V gene: TRBV12-3/TRBV12-4
D gene: .
J gene: TRBJ2-1
clone size: many

CDR3 protein: CASSDTGRLIYNEQFF
CDR3 DNA: TGTGCCAGCAGCGATACTGGGAGACTGATCTACAATGAGCAGTTCTTC
V gene: TRBV28
D gene: .
J gene: TRBJ2-1
clone size: many

CDR3 protein: CASSPSGLSNEQFF
CDR3 DNA: TGTGCCAGCTCACCGTCCGGATTGAGTAATGAGCAGTTCTTC
V gene: TRBV18
D gene: .
J gene: TRBJ2-1
clone size: many

CDR3 protein: CASSVTENYGYTF
CDR3 DNA: TGTGCCAGCAGTGTGACGGAAAACTATGGCTACACCTTC
V gene: TRBV12-3/TRBV12-4
D gene: .
J gene: TRBJ1-2
clone size: many

CDR3 protein: CASSLDSAGYGYTF
CDR3 DNA: TGTGCCAGCAGTTTAGACTCAGCAGGCTATGGCTACACCTTC
V gene: TRBV12-3/TRBV12-4
D gene: .
J gene: TRBJ1-2
clone size: .

CDR3 protein: CASSVGSNTEAFF
CDR3 DNA: TGTGCCAGCAGCGTAGGGTCGAACACTGAAGCTTTCTTT
V gene: TRBV9
D gene: .
J gene: TRBJ1-1
clone size: many

CDR3 protein: CASSVIAGSSYNEQFF
CDR3 DNA: TGCGCCAGCAGCGTGATAGCGGGAAGCTCCTACAATGAGCAGTTCTTC
V gene: TRBV5-1
D gene: TRBD2
J gene: TRBJ2-1
clone size: few

CDR3 protein: CSAPGQGVAEAFF
CDR3 DNA: TGCAGTGCTCCGGGACAGGGGGTCGCTGAAGCTTTCTTT
V gene: TRBV20-1
D gene: TRBD1
J gene: TRBJ1-1
clone size: few

CDR3 protein: CASKLTGQGIYEQYF
CDR3 DNA: TGTGCCAGTAAGCTCACGGGACAGGGGATCTACGAGCAGTACTTC
V gene: TRBV27
D gene: TRBD1
J gene: TRBJ2-7
clone size: many

CDR3 protein: CASSERRLNEKLFF
CDR3 DNA: TGTGCCTCCTCTGAAAGGAGGCTTAATGAAAAACTGTTTTTT
V gene: TRBV15
D gene: .
J gene: TRBJ1-4
clone size: .

CDR3 protein: CASSQKDRSPYNEQFF
CDR3 DNA: TGTGCCAGCAGCCAGAAGGACCGGTCGCCCTACAATGAGCAGTTCTTC
V gene: TRBV7-6
D gene: .
J gene: TRBJ2-1
clone size: few

CDR3 protein: CSARDASSGRAYEQYF
CDR3 DNA: TGCAGTGCTAGAGATGCGTCTAGCGGGAGAGCCTACGAGCAGTACTTC
V gene: TRBV20-1
D gene: TRBD2
J gene: TRBJ2-7
clone size: .

CDR3 protein: CSASHLAGALTDTQYF
CDR3 DNA: TGCAGTGCTAGCCATCTAGCGGGTGCTCTCACAGATACGCAGTATTTT
V gene: TRBV20-1
D gene: TRBD2
J gene: TRBJ2-3
clone size: few

CDR3 protein: CASSFGASGNYEQYF
CDR3 DNA: TGTGCCAGCAGCTTTGGGGCTAGCGGGAACTACGAGCAGTACTTC
V gene: TRBV11-1
D gene: TRBD2
J gene: TRBJ2-7
clone size: many

CDR3 protein: CASSYSRRRGATDTQYF
CDR3 DNA: TGTGCCAGCAGTTACTCTCGGCGGAGGGGGGCCACAGATACGCAGTATTTT
V gene: TRBV6-2/TRBV6-3
D gene: .
J gene: TRBJ2-3
clone size: many

CDR3 protein: CASSLRADLWEGPDARETQYF
CDR3 DNA: TGTGCCAGCAGCTTAAGGGCTGATCTGTGGGAGGGCCCCGACGCTCGAGAGACCCAGTACTTC
V gene: TRBV7-8
D gene: TRBD2
J gene: TRBJ2-5
clone size: many

CDR3 protein: CASSRRGEGTDTQYF
CDR3 DNA: TGTGCCAGCAGCAGGAGGGGAGAGGGCACAGATACGCAGTATTTT
V gene: TRBV6-1
D gene: .
J gene: TRBJ2-3
clone size: .

CDR3 protein: CASSFGGAMNTGAFF
CDR3 DNA: TGTGCCAGCAGCTTCGGGGGGGCCATGAACACTGGAGCTTTCTTT
V gene: TRBV5-6
D gene: .
J gene: TRBJ1-1
clone size: few

CDR3 protein: CASTGGTETQYF
CDR3 DNA: TGTGCCAGCACGGGGGGAACGGAGACCCAGTACTTC
V gene: TRBV2
D gene: TRBD2
J gene: TRBJ2-5
clone size: many

CDR3 protein: CSASLPDTQYF
CDR3 DNA: TGCAGTGCTAGTCTTCCAGATACGCAGTATTTT
V gene: TRBV20-1
D gene: .
J gene: TRBJ2-3
clone size: many

CDR3 protein: CASSLPGLAGSWETQYF
CDR3 DNA: TGTGCCAGCAGCTTGCCGGGACTAGCGGGATCCTGGGAGACCCAGTACTTC
V gene: TRBV5-5
D gene: TRBD2
J gene: TRBJ2-5
clone size: many

CDR3 protein: CASSLKVTGEGEKLFF
CDR3 DNA: TGTGCCAGCAGCTTGAAAGTTACAGGGGAGGGGGAAAAACTGTTTTTT
V gene: TRBV7-9
D gene: TRBD1
J gene: TRBJ1-4
clone size: few

CDR3 protein: CSARQGGVMLNQPQHF
CDR3 DNA: TGCAGTGCACGACAGGGGGGGGTTATGTTAAATCAGCCCCAGCATTTT
V gene: TRBV20-1
D gene: TRBD1
J gene: TRBJ1-5
clone size: few

CDR3 protein: CASNHQSGRGENEQFF
CDR3 DNA: TGTGCCAGCAACCATCAGAGCGGGAGAGGGGAAAATGAGCAGTTCTTC
V gene: TRBV6-1
D gene: TRBD2
J gene: TRBJ2-1
clone size: few

CDR3 protein: CASSYYLAGGPNEQFF
CDR3 DNA: TGCGCCAGCAGCTATTACCTAGCGGGAGGGCCCAATGAGCAGTTCTTC
V gene: TRBV4-1
D gene: TRBD2
J gene: TRBJ2-1
clone size: .

CDR3 protein: CASSPPGVFGGYTF
CDR3 DNA: TGTGCCAGCAGTCCTCCCGGGGTTTTCGGTGGCTACACCTTC
V gene: TRBV27
D gene: .
J gene: TRBJ1-2
clone size: many

CDR3 protein: CASSLVSGSFEQYF
CDR3 DNA: TGTGCCAGCAGTTTAGTAAGCGGGAGTTTCGAGCAGTACTTC
V gene: TRBV28
D gene: TRBD2
J gene: TRBJ2-7
clone size: many

CDR3 protein: CASSPTWSANYGYTF
CDR3 DNA: TGTGCCAGCAGCCCGACGTGGAGTGCTAACTATGGCTACACCTTC
V gene: TRBV9
D gene: .
J gene: TRBJ1-2
clone size: many

CDR3 protein: CAISELWTGGAGYYGYTF
CDR3 DNA: TGTGCCATCAGTGAGTTGTGGACAGGGGGCGCCGGCTACTATGGCTACACCTTC
V gene: TRBV10-3
D gene: TRBD1
J gene: TRBJ1-2
clone size: .

CDR3 protein: CASSFRTSGSWNEQFF
CDR3 DNA: TGTGCCAGCAGCTTTCGGACTAGCGGGAGTTGGAATGAGCAGTTCTTC
V gene: TRBV7-3
D gene: TRBD2
J gene: TRBJ2-1
clone size: many

CDR3 protein: CASTRQSSNQPQHF
CDR3 DNA: TGTGCCAGTACCCGACAGTCTAGCAATCAGCCCCAGCATTTT
V gene: TRBV19
D gene: .
J gene: TRBJ1-5
clone size: many